Shown below are 27 T cell receptor beta chains from a single sample sequenced in a study. MiXCR, applied by TCRdb to the 5' RACE reads, yields one record per CDR3 protein. Here the sample spans 45,000 to 70,000 distinct CDR3 sequences, around 28% being singletons. Material for sequencing was tumor-infiltrating memory CD4+ T cells sorted from the breast tumor. The subset is: memory CD4+ T cells, CD4+CD45RO+CD25-. Receptors originate from a female donor with breast cancer.

This clonotype occurred a few times. V gene TRBV6-2 or TRBV6-3 combines with J gene TRBJ1-5; D remains unclear. CDR3 length: 18 amino acids. Germline values: CDR1 MNHEY, CDR2 SVGEGT. V gave up 0 bases and J gave up 3 bases, with 18 bases separating them. CDR3 amino acids: CASSYSTRLGFNNQPQHF. The DNA for the CDR3 is TGTGCCAGCAGTTACTCGACTCGTCTGGGTTTCAACAATCAGCCCCAGCATTTT.

This chain joins TRBV6-2 or TRBV6-3 and TRBJ1-1; D gene uncertain. Germline V gene data show CDR1 as MNHEY and CDR2 as SVGEGT. The ends were cut back, 11 bases at V and 4 bases at J, with 11 bases in the middle. The CDR3 totals 11 residues. The CDR3 DNA reads TGTGCCTGCACGGACCCCACTGAAGCTTTCTTT. Its protein product is CACTDPTEAFF.

The chain links TRBV6-5 to TRBJ1-1, with a weak D call TRBD1 (6 bases). With 2 bases removed from V and 0 bases from J, the gap between germline ends came to 7 bases. This CDR3 region has 14 residues. Looked up from germline, CDR1 is MNHEY and CDR2 is SVGAGI. In DNA form, the CDR3 reads TGTGCCAGCAGTTACAGGGGGATGAACACTGAAGCTTTCTTT. Protein product: CASSYRGMNTEAFF.

This clonotype was counted a single time. The chain has TRBV11-2 and TRBJ2-7; TRBD2 matches at 8 bases. Germline V CDR1 and CDR2: SGHAT, FQNNGV. J gave up 3 bases and V 7 bases, and 11 bases lay outside the gene matches. The CDR3 sequence is 15 residues long. This CDR3 reads CASTKAGVGDYEQYF. CDR3 sequence (DNA): TGTGCCAGCACAAAAGCGGGAGTCGGAGACTACGAGCAGTACTTC. The full variable domain, its missing parts supplied by reference TRBV11-2 and TRBJ2-7, is EAGVAQSPRYKIIEKRQSVAFWCNPISGHATLYWYQQILGQGPKLLIQFQNNGVVDDSQLPKDRFSAERLKGVDSTLKIQPAKLEDSAVYLCASTKAGVGDYEQYFGPGTRLTVT.

This clonotype was observed a few times. The chain links TRBV7-6 to TRBJ2-1; no clear D. V lost 1 base and J lost 0, with 7 bases in between. The CDR3 runs to 15 residues. Germline-derived CDR1 and CDR2 are SGHVS and FNYEAQ. For the CDR3, the DNA is TGTGCCAGCAGCTTAGTGGGATCCTCCTACAATGAGCAGTTCTTC. It yields the protein CASSLVGSSYNEQFF.

This clonotype appeared many times. This chain links TRBV12-3 or TRBV12-4 with TRBJ1-2; no definite D call. Trimming pared 7 bases from V and 6 bases from J, leaving 18 bases between. The CDR3 sequence is 14 residues long. CDR3 region: CASTRFGPTDGYTF. In DNA, the CDR3 is TGTGCCAGCACCCGATTTGGACCAACGGATGGCTACACCTTC.

The V call is TRBV2, the J call TRBJ1-2; D is possibly TRBD1 (6 bases). The CDR3 is made up of 14 amino acids. The V gene lost 4 bases and the J gene lost 5 bases, with 14 bases spanning the gap. Germline V gene sequence: CDR1 SNHLY, CDR2 FYNNEI. The DNA of the CDR3 is TGTGCCAGCAGTGTTACCCGGGACACATATGGCTACACCTTC. This translates into CASSVTRDTYGYTF.

The V gene is TRBV5-6, the J gene TRBJ2-3; no reliable D call. Trimming stripped 3 bases from V and 0 bases from J, with 8 bases between. The germline CDR1 and CDR2 sequences are SGHDT and YYEEEE. This CDR3 contains 14 residues. The CDR3 loop is CASSSESSTDTQYF. The DNA of the CDR3 is TGTGCCAGCAGCTCCGAGTCCAGCACAGATACGCAGTATTTT.

The CDR3, as DNA: TGCAGCGTTGAAGTGAGGGCGGCCCAAGAGACCCAGTACTTC. It specifies CSVEVRAAQETQYF. The V gene is TRBV29-1, the J gene TRBJ2-5, with D perhaps TRBD2 (5 bases). With 1 base removed from V and 1 base from J, the gap between germline ends came to 10 bases. Germline values: CDR1 SQVTM, CDR2 ANQGSEA. The CDR3 spans 14 residues. The variable domain in full, with the rest retrieved from reference TRBV29-1 and TRBJ2-5, is SAVISQKPSRDICQRGTSLTIQCQVDSQVTMMFWYRQQPGQSLTLIATANQGSEATYESGFVIDKFPISRPNLTFSTLTVSNMSPEDSSIYLCSVEVRAAQETQYFGPGTRLLVL.

The CDR3 DNA reads TGTGCCACCGCCGGTACCGCCCAAGAGACCCAGTACTTC. This sequence encodes CATAGTAQETQYF. The rearrangement joins TRBV24-1 to TRBJ2-5; unclear D gene. This CDR3 is built from 13 residues. Trimming removed 9 bases from V and 1 base from J, with 11 bases in between. Germline lookup yields CDR1 KGHDR and CDR2 SFDVKD.

This clonotype was observed a handful of times. The chain employs TRBV29-1 and TRBJ1-1; weak D call: TRBD1 (6 bases). Germline V gene sequence: CDR1 SQVTM, CDR2 ANQGSEA. The CDR3 has 12 residues. Trimming stripped 7 bases from V and 4 bases from J, with 13 bases between. The DNA of the CDR3 is TGCAGCGGATACAGGGTTGTCACTGAAGCTTTCTTT. Its protein is CSGYRVVTEAFF.

The chain is built from TRBV18 and TRBJ2-7, with D tentatively TRBD2 (5 bases). This CDR3 has 13 amino acids. The germline V gene encodes CDR1 KGHSH and CDR2 LQKENI. The V gene lost 4 bases and the J gene lost 7 bases, with 14 bases spanning the gap. The CDR3 sequence: CASSREPWPEQYF. The CDR3, as DNA: TGTGCCAGCTCACGGGAGCCCTGGCCTGAGCAGTACTTC.

The table lists this clonotype with a few counts. The chain uses TRBV28 and TRBJ1-1; D gene uncertain. The germline gives CDR1 MDHEN, CDR2 SYDVKM. The germline V and J ends were trimmed by 8 bases and 0 bases, with 13 bases remaining between them. CDR3 length: 14 residues. The CDR3 loop is CASGRSGMNTEAFF. Written as DNA, the CDR3 is TGTGCCAGCGGGAGGTCAGGAATGAACACTGAAGCTTTCTTT. Supplemented by reference TRBV28 and TRBJ1-1, the full variable domain reads DVKVTQSSRYLVKRTGEKVFLECVQDMDHENMFWYRQDPGLGLRLIYFSYDVKMKEKGDIPEGYSVSREKKERFSLILESASTNQTSMYLCASGRSGMNTEAFFGQGTRLTVV.

The chain joins TRBV9 to TRBJ2-1; 8 bases are a match to TRBD1. Trimming cost V 8 bases and J 0 bases; bases outside gene matches: 4. Germline values: CDR1 SGDLS, CDR2 YYNGEE. The CDR3 is made up of 14 amino acids. CDR3 sequence: CASSDRGSYNEQFF. In DNA form, the CDR3 reads TGTGCCAGTTCCGACAGGGGCTCCTACAATGAGCAGTTCTTC.

The chain combines TRBV6-1 with TRBJ1-5, with TRBD1 matching 7 bases. Germline-derived CDR1 and CDR2 are MNHNS and SASEGT. The V gene end was trimmed by 7 bases and the J gene end by 6 bases; junction bases not matched to a gene: 6. This CDR3 contains 13 residues. This chain's CDR3 is CASNLDRVQPQHF. The CDR3 DNA reads as TGTGCCAGCAACCTCGACAGGGTTCAGCCCCAGCATTTT.

This clonotype was seen a few times. This chain joins TRBV7-2 and TRBJ2-3; the match to TRBD1 covers 12 bases. The V segment lost 5 bases and the J segment 7 bases; nucleotides outside the gene matches: 10. This CDR3 comprises 16 residues. Germline V CDR1 and CDR2: SGHTA, FQGNSA. In nucleotides, the CDR3 is TGTGCCAGCAGCCCAGCACCGGGACAGGGGGCGAATACGCAGTATTTT. It translates to CASSPAPGQGANTQYF.

In this sample, this clonotype turned up many times. V and J are TRBV6-6 and TRBJ1-5, with D hard to call. Germline values: CDR1 MNHNY, CDR2 SVGAGI (reference sequence). The CDR3 has 13 residues. The V end lost 7 bases, the J end lost 3 bases, and 10 bases lay between the germline ends. CDR3 region: CASMKGTNQPQHF. The CDR3 coding sequence is TGTGCCAGCATGAAGGGCACCAATCAGCCCCAGCATTTT.

This clonotype was counted between two and nine times. The chain is built from TRBV2 and TRBJ2-1; 10 nucleotides agree with TRBD2. V shed 6 bases and J 4 bases; nucleotides not matched to a gene: 6. The germline V gene has CDR1 SNHLY and CDR2 FYNNEI. This CDR3 has 15 amino acids. The CDR3 DNA sequence: TGTGCCAGCAGGGACGGACTAGCGGATTACAATGAGCAGTTCTTC. The encoded protein is CASRDGLADYNEQFF.

As concerns this clonotype: Sequence at one end of the junction differs from germline and may be a read error. This chain links TRBV9 with TRBJ2-7; 7 bases are shared with TRBD1. CDR3 length: 14 residues. In germline, CDR1 is SGDLS, CDR2 YYNGEE. CDR3 residues: CASSGRDSSYEQHF. The CDR3 nucleotides read TGTGCCAGCAGCGGCCGGGACAGTTCCTACGAGCAGCACTTC.

CDR3 sequence reads: CASSLGLGGRATYEQYF. DNA of the CDR3: TGTGCCAGCAGCTTAGGGTTGGGCGGGAGGGCTACCTACGAGCAGTACTTC. V and J are TRBV7-8 and TRBJ2-7, with TRBD2 matching 9 bases. Germline trimming cut 1 base from V and 2 bases from J; bases unmatched to any gene: 9. The CDR3 has 17 residues. Germline CDR1 SGHVS, CDR2 FQNEAQ.

With respect to this clonotype: The germline gene is not matched at one end of the junction; a read error may be the cause. The chain uses TRBV27 and TRBJ2-1, with TRBD2 matching 12 bases. Germline CDR1 and CDR2: MNHEY and SMNVEV (reference sequence). The CDR3 has 18 residues. The CDR3 nucleotides are TGTACCAGCAGTTCTCCCCTCCGACTAGCGGGAGTAGGGGATGAGCAGTTCTTC. Residues: CTSSSPLRLAGVGDEQFF.

Points on this clonotype: A read error may explain this, as a much larger clone is one base away. J is TRBJ1-4 and V is TRBV5-1, with a possible D match to TRBD1 (5 bases). CDR1 SGHRS and CDR2 YFSETQ come from the germline V gene. This CDR3 comprises 14 residues. The CDR3 region is CASGLLGREEKLFF. DNA of the CDR3: TGCGCCAGCGGCTTGCTGGGCAGGGAAGAAAAACTGTTTTTT.

A remark on this clonotype: The conserved phenylalanine or tryptophan is not found at the CDR3 terminus, so this likely reflects a read error. This sequence joins TRBV4-3 and TRBJ1-4; 8 nucleotides align to TRBD1. V trimming: 4 bases; J trimming: 10 bases; junction bases outside the gene matches: 8. CDR1 is LGHNA and CDR2 is YSLEER in the germline V gene. The CDR3 contains 14 residues. The CDR3 DNA is TGCGCCAGCAGCCCGGGACAGGTCGACGGAAAACTGTTTCTT. Residues: CASSPGQVDGKLFL.

V is TRBV4-3 and J is TRBJ2-5; D perhaps matches TRBD1 (6 bases). Deletions cut 2 bases from V and 3 bases from J, with 16 bases between. Germline CDR1 is LGHNA and CDR2 is YSLEER. This CDR3 is 16 amino acids long. CDR3 loop: CASSQFTLTGEETQYF. DNA for the CDR3: TGCGCCAGCAGCCAATTTACTTTGACAGGCGAAGAGACCCAGTACTTC.

J is TRBJ2-3 and V is TRBV5-1; D is perhaps TRBD2 (5 bases). The CDR3 length is 16 residues. CDR1 is SGHRS and CDR2 is YFSETQ in the germline V gene. Trimming left V 0 bases short and J 2 bases short, with 13 bases between. CDR3 coding DNA: TGCGCCAGCAGCTTGGGGACTCTTCGCTTCACAGATACGCAGTATTTT. It translates to CASSLGTLRFTDTQYF.

This clonotype appeared a few times. This could be a read error, since a much larger clone is one nucleotide away. This chain links TRBV5-1 with TRBJ2-5; D possibly corresponds to TRBD1 (6 bases). The length of the CDR3 is 14 residues. Trimming left V 7 bases short and J 0 bases short, with 13 bases between. The germline CDR1 and CDR2 sequences are SGHRS and YFSETQ. The CDR3 DNA is TGCGCCAGCGGATTCGGGACACACCAAGAGACCCAGTACTTC. The encoded protein is CASGFGTHQETQYF.

The V call is TRBV9, the J call TRBJ1-5, with no clear D. Trimming removed 4 bases from V and 2 bases from J, with 10 bases in between. The CDR3 length is 14 residues. In germline, CDR1 is SGDLS, CDR2 YYNGEE. The CDR3 is CASSPSGGNQPQHF. CDR3 coding DNA: TGTGCCAGCAGCCCCTCCGGGGGCAATCAGCCCCAGCATTTT.